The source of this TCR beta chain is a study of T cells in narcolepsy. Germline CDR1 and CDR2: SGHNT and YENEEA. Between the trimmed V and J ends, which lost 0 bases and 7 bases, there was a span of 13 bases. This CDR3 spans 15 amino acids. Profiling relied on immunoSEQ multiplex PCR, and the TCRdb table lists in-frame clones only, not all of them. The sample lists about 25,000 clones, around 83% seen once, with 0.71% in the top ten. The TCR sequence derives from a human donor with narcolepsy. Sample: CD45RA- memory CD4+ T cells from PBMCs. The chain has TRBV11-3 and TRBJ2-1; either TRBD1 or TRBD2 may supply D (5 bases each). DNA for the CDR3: TGTGCCAGCAGCTTAGAATTTGGGGGTACGAATGAGCAGTTCTTC. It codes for CASSLEFGGTNEQFF.